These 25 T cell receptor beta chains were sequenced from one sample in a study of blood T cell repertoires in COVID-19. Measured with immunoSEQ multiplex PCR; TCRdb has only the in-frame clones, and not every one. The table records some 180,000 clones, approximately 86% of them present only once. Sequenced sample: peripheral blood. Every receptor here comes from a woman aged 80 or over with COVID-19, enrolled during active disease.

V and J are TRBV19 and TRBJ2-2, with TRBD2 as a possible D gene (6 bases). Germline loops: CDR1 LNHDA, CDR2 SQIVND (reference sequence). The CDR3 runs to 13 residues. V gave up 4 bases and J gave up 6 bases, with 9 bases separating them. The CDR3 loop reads CASSRREAGELFF. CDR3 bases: TGTGCCAGTAGTAGGAGGGAGGCCGGGGAGCTGTTTTTT.

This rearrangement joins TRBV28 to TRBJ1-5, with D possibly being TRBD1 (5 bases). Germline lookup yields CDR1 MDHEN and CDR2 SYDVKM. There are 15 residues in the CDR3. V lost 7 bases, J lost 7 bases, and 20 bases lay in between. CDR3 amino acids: CASTVGGGERQPQHF. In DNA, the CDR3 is TGTGCCAGCACTGTGGGAGGAGGGGAGAGGCAGCCCCAGCATTTT.

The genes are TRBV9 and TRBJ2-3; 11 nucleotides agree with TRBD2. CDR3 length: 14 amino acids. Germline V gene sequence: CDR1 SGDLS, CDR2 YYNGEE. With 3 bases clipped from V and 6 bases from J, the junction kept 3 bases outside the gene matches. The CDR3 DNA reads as TGTGCCAGCAGCGAGACTAGCGGGATTGATACGCAGTATTTT. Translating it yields CASSETSGIDTQYF.

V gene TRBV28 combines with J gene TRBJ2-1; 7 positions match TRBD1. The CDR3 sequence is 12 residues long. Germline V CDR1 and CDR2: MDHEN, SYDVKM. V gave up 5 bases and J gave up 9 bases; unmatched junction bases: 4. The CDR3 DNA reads TGTGCCAGCAGTCGACAGGGATTTGAGCAGTTCTTC. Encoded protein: CASSRQGFEQFF.

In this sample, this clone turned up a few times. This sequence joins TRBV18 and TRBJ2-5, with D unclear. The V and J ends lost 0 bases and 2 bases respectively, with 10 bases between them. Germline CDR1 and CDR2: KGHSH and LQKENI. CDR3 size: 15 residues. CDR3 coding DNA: TGTGCCAGCTCACCACCGGGCTTGGTACAAGAGACCCAGTACTTC. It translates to CASSPPGLVQETQYF.

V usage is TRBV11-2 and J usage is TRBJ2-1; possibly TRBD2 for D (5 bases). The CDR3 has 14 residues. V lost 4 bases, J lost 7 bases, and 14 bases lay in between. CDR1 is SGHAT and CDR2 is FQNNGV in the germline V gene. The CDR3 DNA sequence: TGTGCCAGCAGCTCCGGCCCCGGGGAAAATGAGCAGTTCTTC. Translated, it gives CASSSGPGENEQFF.

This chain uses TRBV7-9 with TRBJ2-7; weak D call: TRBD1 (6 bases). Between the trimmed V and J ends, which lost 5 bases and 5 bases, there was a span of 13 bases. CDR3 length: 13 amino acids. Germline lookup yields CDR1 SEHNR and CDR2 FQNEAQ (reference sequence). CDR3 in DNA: TGTGCCAGCAGCCGAGGGGGAAGGGACGAGCAGTACTTC. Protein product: CASSRGGRDEQYF.

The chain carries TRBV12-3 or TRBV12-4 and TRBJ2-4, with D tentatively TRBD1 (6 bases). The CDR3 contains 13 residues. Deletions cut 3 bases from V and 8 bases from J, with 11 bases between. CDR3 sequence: CASSFPGVDIQYF. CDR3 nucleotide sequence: TGTGCCAGCAGTTTCCCAGGGGTGGACATTCAGTACTTC.

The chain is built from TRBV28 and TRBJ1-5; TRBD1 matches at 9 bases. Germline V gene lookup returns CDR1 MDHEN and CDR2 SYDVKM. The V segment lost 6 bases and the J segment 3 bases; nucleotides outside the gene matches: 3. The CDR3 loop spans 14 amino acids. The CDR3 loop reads CASSRDRVNQPQHF. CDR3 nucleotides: TGTGCCAGCAGCCGGGACAGGGTCAATCAGCCCCAGCATTTT.

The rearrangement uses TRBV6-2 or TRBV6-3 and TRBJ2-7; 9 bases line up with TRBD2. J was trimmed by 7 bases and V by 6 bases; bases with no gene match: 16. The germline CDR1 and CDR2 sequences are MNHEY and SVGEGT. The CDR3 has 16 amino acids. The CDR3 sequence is CASSHQGVAGAGEQYF. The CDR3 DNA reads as TGTGCCAGCAGCCACCAGGGCGTAGCGGGAGCTGGGGAGCAGTACTTC.

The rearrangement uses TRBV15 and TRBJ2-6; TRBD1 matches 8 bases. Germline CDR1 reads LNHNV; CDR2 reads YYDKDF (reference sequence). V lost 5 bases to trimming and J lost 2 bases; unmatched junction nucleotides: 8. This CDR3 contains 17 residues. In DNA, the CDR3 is TGTGCCACCAGCCCAGGACAGGGCCTCCCTGGGGCCAACGTCCTGACTTTC. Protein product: CATSPGQGLPGANVLTF.

The CDR3 region is CASSVTGNTEAFF. CDR3 nucleotide sequence: TGTGCCAGCAGCGTAACAGGGAACACTGAAGCTTTCTTT. This chain joins TRBV9 and TRBJ1-1, with D possibly being TRBD1 (5 bases). V dropped 1 base and J dropped 1 base, with 5 bases sitting between them. Germline V gene lookup returns CDR1 SGDLS and CDR2 YYNGEE. The CDR3 is 13 amino acids. Together with reference TRBV9 and TRBJ1-1, the CDR3 gives the full variable domain: DSGVTQTPKHLITATGQRVTLRCSPRSGDLSVYWYQQSLDQGLQFLIQYYNGEERAKGNILERFSAQQFPDLHSELNLSSLELGDSALYFCASSVTGNTEAFFGQGTRLTVV.

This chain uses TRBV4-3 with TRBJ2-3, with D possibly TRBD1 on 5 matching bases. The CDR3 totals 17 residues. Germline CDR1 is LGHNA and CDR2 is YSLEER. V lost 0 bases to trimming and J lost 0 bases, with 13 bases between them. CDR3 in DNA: TGCGCCAGCAGCCAAGATGGGCAGGGCCATAGCACAGATACGCAGTATTTT. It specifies CASSQDGQGHSTDTQYF.

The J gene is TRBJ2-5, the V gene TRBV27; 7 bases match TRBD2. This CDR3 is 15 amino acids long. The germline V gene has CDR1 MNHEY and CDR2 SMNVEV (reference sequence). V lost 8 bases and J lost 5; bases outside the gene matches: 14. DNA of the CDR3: TGTGCCAGCGGGAGGGGTCCGGGGCGCAGGGAGACCCAGTACTTC. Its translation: CASGRGPGRRETQYF.

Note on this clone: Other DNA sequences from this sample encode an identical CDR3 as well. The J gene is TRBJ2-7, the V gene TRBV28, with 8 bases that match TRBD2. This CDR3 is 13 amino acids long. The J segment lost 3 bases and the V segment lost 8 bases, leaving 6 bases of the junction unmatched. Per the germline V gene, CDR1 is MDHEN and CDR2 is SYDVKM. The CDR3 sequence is CASGISGSYEQYF. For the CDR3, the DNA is TGTGCCAGCGGGATCAGCGGGAGCTACGAGCAGTACTTC.

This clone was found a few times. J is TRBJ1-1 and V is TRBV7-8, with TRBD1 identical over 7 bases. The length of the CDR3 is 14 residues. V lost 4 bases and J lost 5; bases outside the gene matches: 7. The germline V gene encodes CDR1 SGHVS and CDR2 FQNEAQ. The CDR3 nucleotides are TGTGCCAGCAGCTCGGACAGGCCTGGGACTGAAGCTTTCTTT. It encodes CASSSDRPGTEAFF.

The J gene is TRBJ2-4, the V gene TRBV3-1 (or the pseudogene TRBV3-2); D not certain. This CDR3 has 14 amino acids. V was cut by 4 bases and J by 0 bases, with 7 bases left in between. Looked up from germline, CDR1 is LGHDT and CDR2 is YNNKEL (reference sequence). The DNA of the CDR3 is TGTGCCAGCAGCCCTACTATAGCCAAAAACATTCAGTACTTC. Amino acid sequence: CASSPTIAKNIQYF.

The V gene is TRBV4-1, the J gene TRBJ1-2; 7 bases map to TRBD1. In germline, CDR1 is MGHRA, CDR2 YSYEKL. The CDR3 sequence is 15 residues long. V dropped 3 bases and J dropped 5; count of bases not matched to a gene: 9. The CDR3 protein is CASSQSRGVGYGYTF. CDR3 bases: TGCGCCAGCAGCCAGTCCAGGGGGGTTGGATATGGCTACACCTTC.

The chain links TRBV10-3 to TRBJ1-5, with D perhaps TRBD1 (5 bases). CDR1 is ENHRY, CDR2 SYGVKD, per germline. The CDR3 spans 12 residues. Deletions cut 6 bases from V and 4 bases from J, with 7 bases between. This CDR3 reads CAISRENQPQHF. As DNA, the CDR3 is TGTGCCATCAGCAGGGAAAATCAGCCCCAGCATTTT.

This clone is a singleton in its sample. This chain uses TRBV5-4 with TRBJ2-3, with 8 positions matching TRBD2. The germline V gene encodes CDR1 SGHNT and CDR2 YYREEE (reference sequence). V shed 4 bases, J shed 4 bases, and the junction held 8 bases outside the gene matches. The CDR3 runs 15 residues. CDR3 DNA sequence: TGTGCCAGCAGCCTCGGGACTAGGGTATCAGATACGCAGTATTTT. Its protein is CASSLGTRVSDTQYF.

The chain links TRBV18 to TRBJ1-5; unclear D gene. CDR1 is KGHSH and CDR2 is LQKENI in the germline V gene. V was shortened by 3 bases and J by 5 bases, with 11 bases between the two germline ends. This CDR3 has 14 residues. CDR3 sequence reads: CASSPEPGYQPQHF. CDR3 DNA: TGTGCCAGCTCACCTGAGCCGGGGTATCAGCCCCAGCATTTT.

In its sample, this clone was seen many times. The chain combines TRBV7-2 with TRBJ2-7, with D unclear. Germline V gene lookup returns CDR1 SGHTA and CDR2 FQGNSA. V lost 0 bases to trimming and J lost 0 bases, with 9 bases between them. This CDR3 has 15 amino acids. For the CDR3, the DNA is TGTGCCAGCAGCTTAGCGGGCAGCCGCTCCTACGAGCAGTACTTC. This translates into CASSLAGSRSYEQYF.

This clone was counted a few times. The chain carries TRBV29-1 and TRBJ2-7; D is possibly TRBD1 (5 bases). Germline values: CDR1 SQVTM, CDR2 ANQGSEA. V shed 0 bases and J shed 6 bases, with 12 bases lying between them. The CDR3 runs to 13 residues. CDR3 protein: CSVEDLLGAEQYF. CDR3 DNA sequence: TGCAGCGTTGAAGATCTTTTAGGGGCCGAGCAGTACTTC.

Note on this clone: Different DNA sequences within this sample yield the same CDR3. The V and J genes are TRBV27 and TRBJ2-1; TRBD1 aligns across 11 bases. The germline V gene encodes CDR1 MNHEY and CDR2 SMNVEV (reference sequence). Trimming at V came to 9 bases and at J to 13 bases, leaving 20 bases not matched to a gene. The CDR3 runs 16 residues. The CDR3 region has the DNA TGTGCCAGTAGCCGCGGTCCTCAGGGACAGGGGGTATTTCAGTTCTTC. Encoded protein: CASSRGPQGQGVFQFF.

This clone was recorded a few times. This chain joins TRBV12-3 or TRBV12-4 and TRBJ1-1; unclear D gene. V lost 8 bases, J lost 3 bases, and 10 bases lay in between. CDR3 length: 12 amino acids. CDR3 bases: TGTGCCAGCGAGCCTGCCCACACTGAAGCTTTCTTT. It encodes CASEPAHTEAFF.